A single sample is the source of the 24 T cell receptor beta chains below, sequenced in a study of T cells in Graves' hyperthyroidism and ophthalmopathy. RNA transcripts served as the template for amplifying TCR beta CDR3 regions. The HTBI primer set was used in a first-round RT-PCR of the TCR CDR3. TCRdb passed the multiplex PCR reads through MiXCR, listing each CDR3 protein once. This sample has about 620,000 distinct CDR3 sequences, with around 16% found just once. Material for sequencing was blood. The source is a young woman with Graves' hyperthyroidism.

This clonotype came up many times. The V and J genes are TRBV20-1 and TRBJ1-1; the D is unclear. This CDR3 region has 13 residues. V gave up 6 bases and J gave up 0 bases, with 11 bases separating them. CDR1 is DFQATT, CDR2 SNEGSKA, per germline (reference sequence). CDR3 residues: CSALEGMNTEAFF. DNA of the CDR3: TGCAGTGCCCTGGAGGGAATGAACACTGAAGCTTTCTTT.

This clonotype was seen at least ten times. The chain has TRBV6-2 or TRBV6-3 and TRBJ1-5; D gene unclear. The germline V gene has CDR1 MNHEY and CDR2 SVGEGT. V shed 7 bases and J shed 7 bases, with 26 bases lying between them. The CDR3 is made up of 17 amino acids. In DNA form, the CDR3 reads TGTGCCAGCACCCGGTCGGGCCGATCATGGGGAAGACAGCCCCAGCATTTT. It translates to CASTRSGRSWGRQPQHF.

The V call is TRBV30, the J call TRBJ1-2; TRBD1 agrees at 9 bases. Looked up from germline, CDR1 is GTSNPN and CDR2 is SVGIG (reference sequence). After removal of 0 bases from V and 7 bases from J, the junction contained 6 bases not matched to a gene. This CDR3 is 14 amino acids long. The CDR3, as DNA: TGTGCCTGGAGTGTACAGGGGGCCTGGGGTGGCTACACCTTC. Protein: CAWSVQGAWGGYTF.

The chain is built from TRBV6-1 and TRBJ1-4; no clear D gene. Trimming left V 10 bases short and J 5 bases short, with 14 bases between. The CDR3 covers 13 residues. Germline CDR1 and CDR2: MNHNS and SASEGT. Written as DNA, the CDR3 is TGTGCCACCTCCCCGGGCCTCAATGAAAAACTGTTTTTT. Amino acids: CATSPGLNEKLFF.

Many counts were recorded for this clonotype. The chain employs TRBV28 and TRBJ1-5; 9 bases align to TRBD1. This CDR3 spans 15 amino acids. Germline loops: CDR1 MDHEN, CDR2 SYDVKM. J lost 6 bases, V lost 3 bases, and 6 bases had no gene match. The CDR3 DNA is TGTGCCAGCAGTTTCCGGACAGGGGAGGGTCAGCCCCAGCATTTT. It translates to CASSFRTGEGQPQHF.

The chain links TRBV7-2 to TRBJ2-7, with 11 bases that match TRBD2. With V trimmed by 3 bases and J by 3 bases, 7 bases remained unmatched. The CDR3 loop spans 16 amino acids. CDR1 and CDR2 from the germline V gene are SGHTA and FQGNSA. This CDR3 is CASSFYSTSGNYEQYF. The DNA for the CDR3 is TGTGCCAGCAGCTTCTACTCGACTAGCGGGAACTACGAGCAGTACTTC.

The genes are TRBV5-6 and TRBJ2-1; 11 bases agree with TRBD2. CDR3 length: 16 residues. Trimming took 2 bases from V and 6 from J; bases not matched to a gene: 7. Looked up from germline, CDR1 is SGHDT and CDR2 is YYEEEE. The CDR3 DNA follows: TGTGCCAGCAGCTTCACCGGGACTAGCGGTATCAATGAGCAGTTCTTC. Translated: CASSFTGTSGINEQFF.

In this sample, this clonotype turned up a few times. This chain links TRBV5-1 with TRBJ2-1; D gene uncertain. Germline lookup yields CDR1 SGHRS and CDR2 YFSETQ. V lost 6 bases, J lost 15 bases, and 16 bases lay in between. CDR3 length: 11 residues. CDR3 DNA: TGCGCCAGCATCCCGACCGCTACCCCGTTCTTC. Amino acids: CASIPTATPFF. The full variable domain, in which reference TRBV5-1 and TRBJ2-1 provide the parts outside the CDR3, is KAGVTQTPRYLIKTRGQQVTLSCSPISGHRSVSWYQQTPGQGLQFLFEYFSETQRNKGNFPGRFSGRQFSNSRSEMNVSTLELGDSALYLCASIPTATPFFGPGTRLTVL.

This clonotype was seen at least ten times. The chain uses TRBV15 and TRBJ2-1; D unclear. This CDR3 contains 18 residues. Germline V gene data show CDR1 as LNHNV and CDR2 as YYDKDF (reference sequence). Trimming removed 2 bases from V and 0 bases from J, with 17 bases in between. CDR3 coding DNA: TGTGCCACCAGCAGACAATCCGGGTCTATAGGCTCCTACAATGAGCAGTTCTTC. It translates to CATSRQSGSIGSYNEQFF.

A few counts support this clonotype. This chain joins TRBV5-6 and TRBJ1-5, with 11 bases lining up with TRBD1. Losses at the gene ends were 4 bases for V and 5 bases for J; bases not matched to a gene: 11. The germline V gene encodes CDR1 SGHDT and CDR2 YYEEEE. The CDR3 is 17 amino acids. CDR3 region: CASSPGTGGFKDQPQHF. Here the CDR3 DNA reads TGTGCCAGCAGCCCCGGGACAGGGGGGTTTAAGGATCAGCCCCAGCATTTT.

CDR3 sequence (DNA): TGTGCCAGCAGTTACGTCCTGGTTGGAGGAAACACCATATATTTT. Its translation is CASSYVLVGGNTIYF. The chain combines TRBV6-2 or TRBV6-3 with TRBJ1-3; D remains unclear. Trimming removed 2 bases from V and 4 bases from J, with 12 bases in between. Germline assignment: CDR1 MNHEY and CDR2 SVGEGT. The CDR3 is made up of 15 amino acids.

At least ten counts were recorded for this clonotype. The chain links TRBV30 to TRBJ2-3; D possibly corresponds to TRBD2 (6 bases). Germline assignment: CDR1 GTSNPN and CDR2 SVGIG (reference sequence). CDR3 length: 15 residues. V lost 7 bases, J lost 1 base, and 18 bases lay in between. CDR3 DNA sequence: TGTGCCTACACCCAACGACTAGACCGCACAGATACGCAGTATTTT. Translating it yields CAYTQRLDRTDTQYF.

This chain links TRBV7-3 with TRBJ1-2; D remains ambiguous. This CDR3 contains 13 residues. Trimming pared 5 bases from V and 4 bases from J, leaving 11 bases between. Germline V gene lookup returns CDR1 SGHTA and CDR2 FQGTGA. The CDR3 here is CASSRASFYGYTF. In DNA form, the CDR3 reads TGTGCCAGCAGCCGGGCCTCCTTCTATGGCTACACCTTC. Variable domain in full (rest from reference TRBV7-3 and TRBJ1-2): GAGVSQTPSNKVTEKGKYVELRCDPISGHTALYWYRQSLGQGPEFLIYFQGTGAADDSGLPNDRFFAVRPEGSVSTLKIQRTERGDSAVYLCASSRASFYGYTFGSGTRLTVV.

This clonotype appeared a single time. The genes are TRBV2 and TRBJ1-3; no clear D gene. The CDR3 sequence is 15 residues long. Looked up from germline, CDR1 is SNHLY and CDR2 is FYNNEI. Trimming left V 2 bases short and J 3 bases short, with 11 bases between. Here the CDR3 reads CASSELAGSGNTIYF. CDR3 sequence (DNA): TGTGCCAGCAGTGAACTCGCGGGGAGTGGAAACACCATATATTTT.

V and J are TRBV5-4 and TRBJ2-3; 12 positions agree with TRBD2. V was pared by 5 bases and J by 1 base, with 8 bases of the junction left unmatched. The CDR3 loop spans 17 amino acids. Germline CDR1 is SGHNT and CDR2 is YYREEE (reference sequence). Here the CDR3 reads CASRRTSGTGGTDTQYF. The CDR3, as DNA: TGTGCCAGCAGACGGACTAGCGGGACGGGGGGCACAGATACGCAGTATTTT.

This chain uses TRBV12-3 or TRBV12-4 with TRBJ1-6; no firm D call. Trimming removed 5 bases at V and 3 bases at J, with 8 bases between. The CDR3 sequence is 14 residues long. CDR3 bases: TGTGCCAGCAGTGCGACGAGCTATAATTCACCCCTCCACTTT. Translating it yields CASSATSYNSPLHF.

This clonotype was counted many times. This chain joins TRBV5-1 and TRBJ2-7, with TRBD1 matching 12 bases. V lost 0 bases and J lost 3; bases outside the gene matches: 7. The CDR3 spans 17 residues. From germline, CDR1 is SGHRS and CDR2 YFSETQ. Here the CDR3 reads CASSLGAGTGGFYEQYF. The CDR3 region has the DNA TGCGCCAGCAGCTTGGGGGCCGGGACAGGGGGCTTCTACGAGCAGTACTTC.

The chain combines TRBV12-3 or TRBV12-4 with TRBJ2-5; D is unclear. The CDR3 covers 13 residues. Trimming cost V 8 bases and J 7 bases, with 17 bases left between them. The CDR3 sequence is CASCLNRLGTQYF. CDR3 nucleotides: TGTGCCAGCTGCCTTAACCGCCTTGGGACCCAGTACTTC.

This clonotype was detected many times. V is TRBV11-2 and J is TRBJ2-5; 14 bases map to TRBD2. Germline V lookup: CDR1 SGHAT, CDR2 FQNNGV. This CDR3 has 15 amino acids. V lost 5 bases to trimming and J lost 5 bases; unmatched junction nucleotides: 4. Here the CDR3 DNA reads TGTGCCAGCAGCCCCAGACTAGCGGGAGGGGAGACCCAGTACTTC. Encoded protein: CASSPRLAGGETQYF. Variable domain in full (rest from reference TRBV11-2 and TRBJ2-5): EAGVAQSPRYKIIEKRQSVAFWCNPISGHATLYWYQQILGQGPKLLIQFQNNGVVDDSQLPKDRFSAERLKGVDSTLKIQPAKLEDSAVYLCASSPRLAGGETQYFGPGTRLLVL.

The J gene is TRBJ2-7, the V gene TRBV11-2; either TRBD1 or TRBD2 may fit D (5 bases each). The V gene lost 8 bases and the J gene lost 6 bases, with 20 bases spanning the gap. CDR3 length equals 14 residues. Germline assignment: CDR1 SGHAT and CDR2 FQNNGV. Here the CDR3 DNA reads TGTGCCAGCGGTTCGGTCGGGACGCCCCGCGAGCAGTACTTC. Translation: CASGSVGTPREQYF.

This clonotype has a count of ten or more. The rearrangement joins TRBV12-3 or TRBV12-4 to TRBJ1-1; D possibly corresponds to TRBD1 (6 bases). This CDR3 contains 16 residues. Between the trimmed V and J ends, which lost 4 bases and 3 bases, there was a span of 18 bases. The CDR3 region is CASSSPYRVIDTEAFF. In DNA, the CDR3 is TGTGCCAGCAGTTCCCCCTACAGGGTTATAGACACTGAAGCTTTCTTT.

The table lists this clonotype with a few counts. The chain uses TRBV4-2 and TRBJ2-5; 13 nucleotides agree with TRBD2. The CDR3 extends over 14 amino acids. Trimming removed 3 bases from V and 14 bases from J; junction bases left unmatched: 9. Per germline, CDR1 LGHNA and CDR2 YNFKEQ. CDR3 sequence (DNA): TGTGCCAGCAGCCAGGGACTAGCGGGGTCTCCGGAATACTTC. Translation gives CASSQGLAGSPEYF.

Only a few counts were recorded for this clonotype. The CDR3 DNA sequence: TGTGCCAGCTCCAAAAGCGGGCCTCACCAAGAGACCCAGTACTTC. Its protein is CASSKSGPHQETQYF. The chain has TRBV7-2 and TRBJ2-5; possible D gene TRBD2, 6 bases. Germline CDR1 SGHTA, CDR2 FQGNSA. This CDR3 region has 15 residues. With 8 bases removed from V and 0 bases from J, the gap between germline ends came to 16 bases.

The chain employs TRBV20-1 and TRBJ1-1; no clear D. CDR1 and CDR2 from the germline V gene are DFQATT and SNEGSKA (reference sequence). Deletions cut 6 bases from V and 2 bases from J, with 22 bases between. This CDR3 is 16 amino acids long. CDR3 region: CSAHVIQEGVNTEAFF. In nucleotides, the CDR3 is TGCAGTGCCCATGTAATTCAAGAGGGAGTAAACACTGAAGCTTTCTTT.